This T cell receptor beta chain was sequenced during a study of OX40 agonist ivuxolimab in advanced cancers. A note on the overall study: The costimulatory receptor OX40 (CD134) was targeted by ivuxolimab, a fully human IgG2 agonistic monoclonal antibody. The paper describes the monotherapy dose-escalation part (N ≈ 52 patients) of the phase I trial of ivuxolimab. Of the roughly 52 dose-escalation patients, hepatocellular carcinoma was present in about 20, melanoma in approximately 15, renal cell carcinoma in 9 and head and neck cancer in 9. Peripheral TCRbeta sequencing aimed to test whether ivuxolimab altered TCR sequence diversity and caused clonal T-cell expansion. Partial responses occurred in three dose-escalation patients: two with cutaneous melanoma and one with hepatocellular carcinoma. In the dose-escalation cohort, around four fifths of patients were male, and the mean age was 60 years with a range of roughly 23 to 79. Intravenous ivuxolimab was administered to patients every 2 weeks at six dose levels: 0.01, 0.1, 0.3, 1.5, 3 and 10 mg/kg. Patients were allowed to have had prior anti-PD-1, anti-PD-L1 or anti-CTLA-4 therapy, and roughly 40% of the dose-escalation patients had been treated with checkpoint inhibitors.

Genomic DNA was isolated from the sorted cells so that the TCRbeta CDR3 region could be sequenced. The immunoSEQ Assay was used to sequence the TCRbeta CDR3 regions. Imported from immuneACCESS, the table was reduced by TCRdb to in-frame sequences with V and J called. These copies leave out some clones; in studies compared against another copy, an unresolved V gene accounts for under half, and the cause of the remainder is not known. The sample includes approximately 10,000 clones, with 70% observed a single time. 28% of the sample belongs to the ten largest clones. Between the V and J ends, shortened by 11 bases and 4 bases respectively, the junction contains 9 bases. Taken from the germline V gene, the CDR1 and CDR2 loops are ENHRY and SYGVKD. The CDR3 has 10 amino acids, counting the end cysteine and phenylalanine. Only the CDR3 part of the read is kept: 30 bases, read in frame from the first base.

The trial excluded patients who had a history of autoimmune disease or who were on systemic immunosuppression. Peripheral blood for TCR sequencing was collected from all dose cohorts at baseline, on cycle 4 day 1, and on cycle 7 day 1. The samples were taken from a phase I, first-in-human, multicenter, open-label dose-escalation trial of ivuxolimab. Adults with locally advanced or metastatic head and neck squamous cell, hepatocellular, melanoma or renal cell carcinoma were enrolled in the trial. Before TCR sequencing, CD4+ T cells and CD8+ T cells from peripheral blood were sorted into separate populations. This clone was counted a few times. The clone's antigen remains unknown. No much larger clonotype is one base removed from it; base qualities were not supplied. The investigation overall reported the following: After ivuxolimab, CD8+ T cells had more expanded clones than CD4+ T cells on average. At doses from 0.1 to 3.0 mg/kg, clonal expansion was seen in both CD4+ and CD8+ blood T cells between baseline and week 6. The antigen specificity of the peripheral T cells that underwent clonal expansion was not determined. In the 0.1-3.0 mg/kg groups, partial responders were among the patients with the lowest normalized peripheral clonal expansion, particularly in CD8+ T cells. Low levels of normalized T-cell clonal expansion were also seen in some patients who did not respond.

This clonotype originated in an adult with an advanced solid tumor such as melanoma, head and neck, liver or kidney cancer. The material was CD4+ or CD8+ T cells sorted from blood, obtained in a trial of the OX40 agonist ivuxolimab. The rearrangement combines TRBV10-3 with TRBJ2-7; the D gene cannot be named for sure. The DNA sequence is as follows: TGTGCCGCCGGTGATTACGAGCAGTACTTC. Translated, it gives CAAGDYEQYF.